The 25 T cell receptor beta chains below were found in one sample sequenced in a study of blood T cell repertoires in COVID-19. Repertoires were generated with immunoSEQ multiplex PCR, while TCRdb's copy carries only in-frame clones and drops some. The sample lists under 250,000 clones, about 83% occurring once. The specimen sequenced was peripheral blood. The receptors derive from a human donor in a cohort sampled during active COVID-19.

This chain connects TRBV27 to TRBJ2-7, with 9 bases that match TRBD1. Per the germline V gene, CDR1 is MNHEY and CDR2 is SMNVEV (reference sequence). The CDR3 has 14 amino acids. V lost 2 bases to trimming and J lost 6 bases; unmatched junction nucleotides: 5. The CDR3 loop is CASSLGQGTGEQYF. Here the CDR3 DNA reads TGTGCCAGCAGTTTAGGACAGGGGACAGGCGAGCAGTACTTC.

The chain carries TRBV2 and TRBJ1-5; D might be TRBD1 (5 bases). The CDR3 runs 15 residues. Germline V gene lookup returns CDR1 SNHLY and CDR2 FYNNEI. Trimming stripped 5 bases from V and 6 bases from J, with 17 bases between. CDR3 in amino acids: CASSYLGGEFQPQHF. The CDR3 DNA reads as TGTGCCAGCAGTTATTTGGGGGGGGAATTTCAGCCCCAGCATTTT.

V is TRBV18 and J is TRBJ2-2; 9 bases are shared with TRBD1. This CDR3 contains 16 residues. The germline V gene has CDR1 KGHSH and CDR2 LQKENI. The ends lost 5 bases at V and 4 bases at J; junction bases unmatched: 8. Here the CDR3 DNA reads TGTGCCAGCTCAGTCGCCGGGACAGGGTTCACCGGGGAGCTGTTTTTT. This sequence encodes CASSVAGTGFTGELFF.

V gene TRBV6-6 combines with J gene TRBJ2-6, with D hard to call. CDR1 is MNHNY and CDR2 is SVGAGI in the germline V gene (reference sequence). V was cut by 0 bases and J by 0 bases, with 3 bases left in between. The CDR3 spans 15 residues. The CDR3 nucleotides read TGTGCCAGCAGTTACTCGAGCTCTGGGGCCAACGTCCTGACTTTC. It translates to CASSYSSSGANVLTF.

The V gene is TRBV28, the J gene TRBJ2-3, with TRBD1 identical over 7 bases. Germline loops: CDR1 MDHEN, CDR2 SYDVKM. This CDR3 has 16 amino acids. With 5 bases clipped from V and 10 bases from J, the junction kept 18 bases outside the gene matches. CDR3 amino acids: CASSLVTGALERSQYF. The CDR3 DNA sequence: TGTGCCAGCAGTCTAGTCACAGGGGCCCTCGAAAGGTCGCAGTATTTT.

This chain connects TRBV10-1 to TRBJ1-4; D not certain. This CDR3 contains 14 residues. Germline CDR1 reads WNHNN; CDR2 reads SYGVQD (reference sequence). V lost 0 bases and J 10 bases, leaving 12 bases between the germline ends. The CDR3 protein is CASSESFMPGKLFF. As DNA, the CDR3 is TGCGCCAGCAGTGAGTCCTTCATGCCAGGAAAACTGTTTTTT.

The chain carries TRBV7-9 and TRBJ1-5; TRBD1 matches 7 bases. Losses at the gene ends were 0 bases for V and 4 bases for J; bases not matched to a gene: 9. Per germline, CDR1 SEHNR and CDR2 FQNEAQ (reference sequence). The CDR3 is made up of 17 amino acids. The DNA for the CDR3 is TGTGCCAGCAGCTTAGCCAGGGGGGCAGGGGGAAATCAGCCCCAGCATTTT. This encodes CASSLARGAGGNQPQHF.

This chain connects TRBV7-6 to TRBJ2-7; a weak D match, TRBD2 (6 bases). The germline V and J ends were trimmed by 1 base and 2 bases, with 9 bases remaining between them. CDR1 and CDR2 from the germline V gene are SGHVS and FNYEAQ. The CDR3 loop spans 14 amino acids. CDR3: CASSLGGETYEQYF. The DNA of the CDR3 is TGTGCCAGCAGCTTAGGCGGGGAAACCTACGAGCAGTACTTC.

The chain joins TRBV6-5 to TRBJ2-2; D unclear. V dropped 8 bases and J dropped 2 bases, with 12 bases sitting between them. The CDR3 has 14 amino acids. Per germline, CDR1 MNHEY and CDR2 SVGAGI. CDR3 amino acids: CASSRSHNTGELFF. The CDR3 coding sequence is TGTGCCAGCTCTCGGTCCCATAACACCGGGGAGCTGTTTTTT.

The chain has TRBV3-1 (or the pseudogene TRBV3-2) and TRBJ2-4, with 10 bases that match TRBD1. J gave up 6 bases and V 3 bases, and 11 bases lay outside the gene matches. Germline CDR1 and CDR2: LGHDT and YNNKEL (reference sequence). The CDR3 contains 17 residues. The CDR3 reads CASSHTATGGAGNIQYF. CDR3 coding DNA: TGTGCCAGCAGCCATACCGCGACAGGGGGCGCTGGAAACATTCAGTACTTC.

The chain is built from TRBV2 and TRBJ1-2; TRBD1 agrees at 8 bases. Germline V gives CDR1 SNHLY, CDR2 FYNNEI. V lost 4 bases to trimming and J lost 5 bases; unmatched junction nucleotides: 6. The CDR3 extends over 14 amino acids. CDR3 in amino acids: CASSAQGVGYGYTF. The CDR3 coding sequence is TGTGCCAGCAGTGCACAGGGGGTGGGTTATGGCTACACCTTC.

The chain combines TRBV20-1 with TRBJ2-5, with 12 nucleotides matching TRBD2. Germline V lookup: CDR1 DFQATT, CDR2 SNEGSKA (reference sequence). V gave up 3 bases and J gave up 4 bases; unmatched junction bases: 6. CDR3 length: 15 residues. CDR3 nucleotides: TGCAGTGCTAGTCTACTAGCGGGAGGTGCAGAGACCCAGTACTTC. Translating it yields CSASLLAGGAETQYF.

The gene calls are TRBV19 and TRBJ1-2; D perhaps matches TRBD1 (6 bases). Deletions cut 4 bases from V and 2 bases from J, with 14 bases between. Per the germline V gene, CDR1 is LNHDA and CDR2 is SQIVND (reference sequence). The CDR3 runs to 15 residues. This CDR3 is CASSTGSGDNYGYTF. The CDR3, as DNA: TGTGCCAGTAGTACAGGGTCAGGGGACAACTATGGCTACACCTTC.

The chain has TRBV7-2 and TRBJ1-2; D is possibly TRBD1 (5 bases). Germline V lookup: CDR1 SGHTA, CDR2 FQGNSA. This CDR3 comprises 14 residues. The V end was cut by 5 bases, the J end by 1 base, with 11 bases between. The CDR3 reads CASSPGQINYGYTF. DNA of the CDR3: TGTGCCAGCAGCCCCGGACAAATTAACTATGGCTACACCTTC.

A few counts support this clone. The J gene is TRBJ1-2, the V gene TRBV9, with D possibly matching TRBD1 (6 bases). V dropped 4 bases and J dropped 4 bases, with 20 bases sitting between them. Germline CDR1 and CDR2: SGDLS and YYNGEE. This CDR3 has 16 amino acids. The CDR3 sequence: CASSIEPGASPYGYTF. The CDR3 DNA reads as TGTGCCAGCAGCATCGAACCAGGGGCCTCTCCCTATGGCTACACCTTC.

Regarding this clone: A read error may produce the germline difference seen at one junction end. The J gene is TRBJ1-2, the V gene TRBV29-1, with unresolved D. This CDR3 comprises 11 residues. Germline V CDR1 and CDR2: SQVTM, ANQGSEA. CDR3 protein: CSVEDKPRLAF. The DNA for the CDR3 is TGCAGCGTTGAAGATAAGCCGAGACTAGCCTTC.

The chain links TRBV4-1 to TRBJ2-3; the D gene is possibly TRBD2 (6 bases). V lost 0 bases and J lost 2, with 24 bases in between. Germline V lookup: CDR1 MGHRA, CDR2 YSYEKL. The CDR3 length is 20 residues. CDR3 amino acids: CASSQEREGVVAGNTDTQYF. As DNA, the CDR3 is TGCGCCAGCAGCCAAGAAAGAGAAGGGGTAGTTGCGGGGAACACAGATACGCAGTATTTT.

A few counts support this clone. The same CDR3 is also encoded by other DNA sequences in this sample. The genes are TRBV30 and TRBJ1-6; D not certain. Trimming removed 1 base at V and 4 bases at J, with 5 bases between. Germline values: CDR1 GTSNPN, CDR2 SVGIG (reference sequence). The CDR3 contains 13 residues. The CDR3 DNA reads TGTGCCTGGAGTGGGCAGTATAATTCACCCCTCCACTTT. Its protein is CAWSGQYNSPLHF. The variable domain in full, completed from reference TRBV30 and TRBJ1-6, reads SQTIHQWPATLVQPVGSPLSLECTVEGTSNPNLYWYRQAAGRGLQLLFYSVGIGQISSEVPQNLSASRPQDRQFILSSKKLLLSDSGFYLCAWSGQYNSPLHFGNGTRLTVT.

The chain combines TRBV18 with TRBJ2-1; 15 bases line up with TRBD2. CDR3 size: 17 residues. V was clipped by 3 bases and J by 1 base; unmatched bases: 1. Germline CDR1 reads KGHSH; CDR2 reads LQKENI. In DNA, the CDR3 is TGTGCCAGCTCACCCGGACTAGCGGGAGGGTCCTACAATGAGCAGTTCTTC. Amino acids: CASSPGLAGGSYNEQFF.

V is TRBV14 and J is TRBJ2-7, with TRBD2 identical over 13 bases. Germline CDR1 and CDR2: SGHDN and FVKESK. The J segment lost 0 bases and the V segment lost 3 bases, leaving 17 bases of the junction unmatched. This CDR3 spans 21 amino acids. The CDR3 region has the DNA TGTGCCAGCAGCCAGGAGCTTAGTACTAGCGGGAGGGCCTTCGGCTCCTACGAGCAGTACTTC. Its protein product is CASSQELSTSGRAFGSYEQYF.

J is TRBJ2-3 and V is TRBV19; TRBD2 matches at 15 bases. The CDR3 has 19 residues. V lost 2 bases, J lost 2 bases, and 8 bases stayed unmatched. Germline CDR1 and CDR2: LNHDA and SQIVND (reference sequence). The DNA of the CDR3 is TGTGCCAGTAGTATATATGGACTAGCGGGAGGGCCCCCCACAGATACGCAGTATTTT. This sequence encodes CASSIYGLAGGPPTDTQYF.

The V gene is TRBV24-1, the J gene TRBJ2-5, with a tentative D call TRBD2 (5 bases). Looked up from germline, CDR1 is KGHDR and CDR2 is SFDVKD. V was cut by 4 bases and J by 3 bases, with 20 bases left in between. The CDR3 sequence is 17 residues long. The DNA of the CDR3 is TGTGCCACCAGTGACTTACGGGATGAGGCCGGAGAAGAGACCCAGTACTTC. It yields the protein CATSDLRDEAGEETQYF.

The V and J genes are TRBV28 and TRBJ2-7; 8 bases agree with TRBD1. CDR1 MDHEN and CDR2 SYDVKM come from the germline V gene. Trimming cost V 5 bases and J 3 bases; bases outside gene matches: 15. The CDR3 totals 17 residues. The DNA for the CDR3 is TGTGCCAGCAGTCTACCTCAAATGGGACAGGCCCACTACGAGCAGTACTTC. It yields the protein CASSLPQMGQAHYEQYF.

The table lists this clone with a count of one. The chain combines TRBV20-1 with TRBJ2-1; 8 bases line up with TRBD1. The V and J ends lost 3 bases and 9 bases, in that order; junction bases with no gene match: 10. This CDR3 comprises 14 residues. Germline V gene sequence: CDR1 DFQATT, CDR2 SNEGSKA (reference sequence). The CDR3 is CSASRAGGRSEQFF. The CDR3 region has the DNA TGCAGTGCTAGTCGAGCAGGGGGCAGAAGTGAGCAGTTCTTC.

V is TRBV7-2 and J is TRBJ1-2; a possible D gene is TRBD1 (6 bases). Trimming cost V 5 bases and J 0 bases, with 16 bases left between them. Germline CDR1 and CDR2: SGHTA and FQGNSA. This CDR3 contains 16 residues. The CDR3 region has the DNA TGTGCCAGCAGCGTACAACAGGGAGGGTCTAACTATGGCTACACCTTC. It codes for CASSVQQGGSNYGYTF.